The clone carrying this T cell receptor (beta chain) showed up just a few times. Its antigen is as yet unknown. A much larger clone differs from this one at a single base, so this may be a read error. From the multiplex PCR reads, TCRdb called clonotypes with MiXCR, one entry per CDR3 protein. There are 150,000 or so distinct CDR3 sequences in the sample; roughly 35% occur only once, and around 4% lies in the top ten. Samples came from axillary lymph nodes draining the breast cancer. The data belong to a study of breast tumors, draining lymph nodes, adjacent tissues. Study observations and caveats: Luminal-like breast cancer showed significantly greater tumor-nontumor repertoire similarity than basal-like breast cancer did. Tumor TCR diversity was below lymph nodes but above nontumor tissue. Findings are consistent with lymph node origin and intratumoral expansion of most tumor T cells.

This CDR3 comprises 15 residues. CDR1 and CDR2 from the germline V gene are DFQATT and SNEGSKA (reference sequence). Sequencing input: axillary lymph node tissue. The TCR was taken from a female donor with breast cancer. Some clones in this sample may be carry-over from other donors' samples. The gene calls are TRBV20-1 and TRBJ1-2; TRBD1 agrees at 12 bases. The CDR3 region has the DNA TGCAGTGCTTCAACTGGGACAGGGGGCAACTATGGCTACGCCTTC. Amino acid sequence: CSASTGTGGNYGYAF.